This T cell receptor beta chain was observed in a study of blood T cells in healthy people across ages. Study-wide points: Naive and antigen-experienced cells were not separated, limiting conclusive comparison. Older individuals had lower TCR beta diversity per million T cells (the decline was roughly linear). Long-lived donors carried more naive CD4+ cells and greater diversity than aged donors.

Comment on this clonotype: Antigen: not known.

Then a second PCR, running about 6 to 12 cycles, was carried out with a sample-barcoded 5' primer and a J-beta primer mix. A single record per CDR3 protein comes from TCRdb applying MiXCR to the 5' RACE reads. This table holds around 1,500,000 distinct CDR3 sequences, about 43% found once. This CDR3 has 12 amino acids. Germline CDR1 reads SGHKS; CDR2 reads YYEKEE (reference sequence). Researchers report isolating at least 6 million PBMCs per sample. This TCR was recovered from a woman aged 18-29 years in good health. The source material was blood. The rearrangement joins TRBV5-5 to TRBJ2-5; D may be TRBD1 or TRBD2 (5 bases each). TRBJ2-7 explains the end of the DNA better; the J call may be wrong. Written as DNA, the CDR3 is TGTGCCAGCACGGGGACCAATTACGAGCAGTACTTC. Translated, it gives CASTGTNYEQYF.